This TCR beta chain is drawn from a study of T cell responses to AZD1222 COVID-19 vaccine. Study observations and caveats: Females made up more of the donors, who were largely white British, and clonal diversity may have come out too low.

The data were produced by immunoSEQ multiplex PCR, yet TCRdb's version contains in-frame clones alone and is incomplete. The data show 120,000 to 150,000 clones, 85% to 95% seen once. Note on this clone: What it recognizes is unknown.

The V end lost 0 bases, the J end lost 14 bases, and 8 bases lay between the germline ends. The CDR3 runs 10 residues. Germline loops: CDR1 SGDLS, CDR2 YYNGEE. The sequence derives from an adult who received the AZD1222 COVID-19 vaccine. The chain couples TRBV9 to TRBJ1-2; no definite D call. Here the sequenced sample was peripheral blood, taken 28 days after the second AZD1222 dose. The CDR3 protein is CASSVEPRTF. The CDR3 DNA reads TGTGCCAGCAGCGTAGAGCCCCGGACCTTC.